The 30 T cell receptor beta chains listed next were all sequenced from one sample in a study of regulatory T cells in long-lasting Graves disease. As to time point: newly diagnosed GD, antithyroid drugs for less than 3 months. PBMC-derived RNA was used for the TCR library. HTBI primers from iRepertoire and Arm-PCR of CDR3 regions yielded the TCR beta libraries. TCRdb called the multiplex PCR reads again in MiXCR, with one record for every CDR3 protein. The sample has 350,000 to 550,000 distinct CDR3 sequences, 12% to 15% seen once. The data were also submitted as part of a second study, on T cells in Graves' hyperthyroidism and ophthalmopathy.

This material consisted of peripheral blood mononuclear cells (PBMCs), taken at new diagnosis, from a patient treated with antithyroid drugs. These receptors all stem from a woman aged 50 to 65 with Graves disease.

This clonotype was observed at least ten times. The CDR3 sequence is CASSYTPTGGNQPQHF. The DNA of the CDR3 is TGTGCCAGCAGTTACACCCCGACGGGAGGGAATCAGCCCCAGCATTTT. The chain carries TRBV6-2 or TRBV6-3 and TRBJ1-5, with unresolved D. Per the germline V gene, CDR1 is MNHEY and CDR2 is SVGEGT. The CDR3 runs 16 residues. V was pared by 2 bases and J by 4 bases, with 15 bases between.

This clonotype has just a few counts. The chain recombines TRBV30 with TRBJ2-7; TRBD1 agrees at 12 bases. Germline CDR1 and CDR2: GTSNPN and SVGIG (reference sequence). V trimming: 1 base; J trimming: 4 bases; junction bases outside the gene matches: 5. This CDR3 spans 15 amino acids. As DNA, the CDR3 is TGTGCCTGGAGTGGACCGGGACAGGGGGCTTACGAGCAGTACTTC. Translating gives CAWSGPGQGAYEQYF.

This clonotype was seen many times. This sequence joins TRBV2 and TRBJ2-5, with D perhaps matching TRBD1 (6 bases). The CDR3 loop spans 13 amino acids. Germline CDR1 SNHLY, CDR2 FYNNEI. Trimming shortened V by 5 bases and J by 5 bases, and 12 bases separated the two germline ends. In DNA, the CDR3 is TGTGCCAGCAGTACACAGGGTTCGGAGACCCAGTACTTC. Translated: CASSTQGSETQYF. Full variable domain (outside the CDR3, taken from reference TRBV2 and TRBJ2-5): EPEVTQTPSHQVTQMGQEVILRCVPISNHLYFYWYRQILGQKVEFLVSFYNNEISEKSEIFDDQFSVERPDGSNFTLKIRSTKLEDSAMYFCASSTQGSETQYFGPGTRLLVL.

This clonotype was detected many times. This chain joins TRBV11-2 and TRBJ2-1; 14 bases are a match to TRBD2. In germline, CDR1 is SGHAT, CDR2 FQNNGV. This CDR3 is built from 15 residues. The ends lost 5 bases at V and 9 bases at J; junction bases unmatched: 6. CDR3 residues: CASSPGTSGSIEQFF. The CDR3 bases are TGTGCCAGCAGCCCGGGGACTAGCGGGAGCATTGAGCAGTTCTTC. The entire variable domain, with the rest obtained from reference TRBV11-2 and TRBJ2-1, is as follows: EAGVAQSPRYKIIEKRQSVAFWCNPISGHATLYWYQQILGQGPKLLIQFQNNGVVDDSQLPKDRFSAERLKGVDSTLKIQPAKLEDSAVYLCASSPGTSGSIEQFFGPGTRLTVL.

This clonotype appeared many times. This sequence joins TRBV2 and TRBJ2-2, with 7 positions matching TRBD2. The V gene's germline CDR1 is SNHLY and CDR2 FYNNEI. Germline trimming cut 1 base from V and 1 base from J; bases unmatched to any gene: 3. The CDR3 contains 16 residues. The CDR3 sequence: CASSEGLAMNTGELFF. CDR3 DNA: TGTGCCAGCAGTGAAGGACTAGCTATGAACACCGGGGAGCTGTTTTTT.

This clonotype was counted between two and nine times. This rearrangement joins TRBV19 to TRBJ1-1, with 8 bases fitting TRBD1. Germline CDR1 and CDR2: LNHDA and SQIVND (reference sequence). CDR3 length: 16 residues. Trimming took 3 bases from V and 6 from J; bases not matched to a gene: 12. This chain's CDR3 is CASSIRAGGAMAEAFF. As DNA, the CDR3 is TGTGCCAGTAGTATTAGGGCAGGGGGCGCGATGGCTGAAGCTTTCTTT.

Turning to this clonotype: A much larger clone differs from this one at a single base, so this may be a read error. The rearrangement uses TRBV7-8 and TRBJ2-3; 8 bases are a match to TRBD2. CDR3 length equals 16 residues. The V gene end was trimmed by 6 bases and the J gene end by 5 bases; junction bases not matched to a gene: 13. Germline-derived CDR1 and CDR2 are SGHVS and FQNEAQ. As DNA, the CDR3 is TGTGCCAGCAGGGAGAGGCCAGCGGGAGAGGGAGATACGCAGTATTTT. Its protein is CASRERPAGEGDTQYF.

Of note for this clonotype: This may stem from a read error, because a much larger clone lies one nucleotide away. The chain combines TRBV28 with TRBJ2-3; D assignment may be TRBD1 or TRBD2 (5 bases each). The J call may be faulty, since TRBJ2-1 better matches the DNA end. Germline-derived CDR1 and CDR2 are MDHEN and SYDVKM. The CDR3 contains 15 residues. Here the CDR3 DNA reads TGTGCCAGCAGTCTCAATCCGGGGCGGCAAAATGAGCAGTTCTTC. It specifies CASSLNPGRQNEQFF.

This clonotype was counted ten times or more. CDR3 sequence reads: CSVTGGGRTDTQYF. The CDR3 nucleotides are TGCAGCGTCACAGGGGGGGGCCGCACAGATACGCAGTATTTT. The chain carries TRBV29-1 and TRBJ2-3; weak D call: TRBD1 (8 bases). The CDR3 loop spans 14 amino acids. Trimming took off 6 bases at V and 1 base at J, with 14 bases between the two ends. Germline V gene lookup returns CDR1 SQVTM and CDR2 ANQGSEA.

There are many counts of this clonotype. The chain recombines TRBV7-9 with TRBJ2-1; 8 bases map to TRBD2. Losses at the gene ends were 3 bases for V and 3 bases for J; bases not matched to a gene: 4. Germline CDR1 SEHNR, CDR2 FQNEAQ (reference sequence). The CDR3 is 15 residues long. The CDR3 sequence is CASSFVAGIYNEQFF. In DNA form, the CDR3 reads TGTGCCAGCAGCTTTGTAGCGGGAATCTACAATGAGCAGTTCTTC.

This clonotype was detected ten times or more. The chain carries TRBV3-1 and TRBJ2-3, with TRBD1 matching over 9 bases. The CDR3 is 16 amino acids. The V and J ends lost 5 bases and 5 bases, in that order; junction bases with no gene match: 11. Germline CDR1 and CDR2: LGHDT and YNNKEL (reference sequence). The CDR3, as DNA: TGTGCCAGCAGCACCCACAGGGGGCCTATTGGAGATACGCAGTATTTT. Protein sequence: CASSTHRGPIGDTQYF.

This clonotype was counted many times. The chain has TRBV7-8 and TRBJ1-2; D gene ambiguous. The germline V gene has CDR1 SGHVS and CDR2 FQNEAQ. The CDR3 has 13 amino acids. Trimming removed 5 bases from V and 4 bases from J, with 11 bases in between. The CDR3 here is CASSEYRLYGYTF. Written as DNA, the CDR3 is TGTGCCAGCAGCGAATATAGACTCTATGGCTACACCTTC.

This clonotype was counted once. The junction shows a germline mismatch at one end, possibly a read error. This rearrangement joins TRBV5-1 to TRBJ2-3, with TRBD2 matching 10 bases. CDR3 length: 16 residues. The germline V gene has CDR1 SGHRS and CDR2 YFSETQ. This CDR3 is CASSSSGTSDTDTQYF. The CDR3 DNA follows: TGTGCCAGCAGCTCTTCCGGGACTAGCGATACAGATACGCAGTATTTT. The full variable domain, in which reference TRBV5-1 and TRBJ2-3 provide the parts outside the CDR3, is KAGVTQTPRYLIKTRGQQVTLSCSPISGHRSVSWYQQTPGQGLQFLFEYFSETQRNKGNFPGRFSGRQFSNSRSEMNVSTLELGDSALYLCASSSSGTSDTDTQYFGPGTRLTVL.

This clonotype has a count of ten or more. The chain uses TRBV6-1 and TRBJ1-5; 7 positions match TRBD1. CDR3 length: 15 amino acids. V shed 7 bases and J 2 bases; nucleotides not matched to a gene: 8. The germline gives CDR1 MNHNS, CDR2 SASEGT. CDR3 bases: TGTGCCAGCACGGACAGGCTGGGAGGCAATCAGCCCCAGCATTTT. Its protein is CASTDRLGGNQPQHF.

This clonotype has more than one count but fewer than ten. V and J are TRBV5-1 and TRBJ2-7, with 9 bases aligning to TRBD1. The J segment lost 2 bases and the V segment lost 5 bases, leaving 5 bases of the junction unmatched. This CDR3 is built from 14 residues. CDR1 and CDR2 (germline): SGHRS, YFSETQ. Here the CDR3 DNA reads TGCGCCAGCAGTAGAAGGACAGGGGCCTACGAGCAGTACTTC. It translates to CASSRRTGAYEQYF.

This clonotype was seen many times. V gene TRBV3-1 combines with J gene TRBJ1-1; 12 bases agree with TRBD1. The V gene's germline CDR1 is LGHDT and CDR2 YNNKEL (reference sequence). The CDR3 spans 17 residues. The ends lost 4 bases at V and 0 bases at J; junction bases unmatched: 6. CDR3 protein: CASSPRDRGPMNTEAFF. The CDR3 nucleotides are TGTGCCAGCAGCCCCCGGGACAGGGGGCCCATGAACACTGAAGCTTTCTTT.

This sequence joins TRBV9 and TRBJ1-2, with D uncertain. The germline gives CDR1 SGDLS, CDR2 YYNGEE. CDR3 length: 13 residues. V was trimmed by 2 bases and J by 2 bases, leaving 7 bases between them. This CDR3 is CASSVRQNYGYTF. Here the CDR3 DNA reads TGTGCCAGCAGCGTTCGCCAGAACTATGGCTACACCTTC.

The chain is built from TRBV30 and TRBJ2-1; TRBD2 might be the D (5 bases). Trimming stripped 3 bases from V and 0 bases from J, with 9 bases between. CDR1 is GTSNPN, CDR2 SVGIG, per germline (reference sequence). CDR3 length: 14 amino acids. CDR3 sequence reads: CAWRRRDSYNEQFF. The CDR3, as DNA: TGTGCCTGGAGGAGACGGGACTCCTACAATGAGCAGTTCTTC.

This clonotype was observed a handful of times. V and J are TRBV20-1 and TRBJ2-4; D may correspond to TRBD1 or TRBD2 (5 bases each). Between the trimmed V and J ends, which lost 7 bases and 5 bases, there was a span of 12 bases. This CDR3 spans 12 amino acids. The germline V gene encodes CDR1 DFQATT and CDR2 SNEGSKA (reference sequence). In nucleotides, the CDR3 is TGCAGTGGCAAACCGGGACAAAACATTCAGTACTTC. This gives the protein CSGKPGQNIQYF.

The chain combines TRBV29-1 with TRBJ2-3, with D possibly being TRBD1 or TRBD2 (7 bases each). The end of the DNA aligns better with TRBJ2-5, so the J call may be wrong. The CDR3 sequence is 15 residues long. Germline-derived CDR1 and CDR2 are SQVTM and ANQGSEA. CDR3 nucleotides: TGCAGCGTTGAACCCAACAGGGGAGGGTGGAAGACCCAGTACTTC. Encoded protein: CSVEPNRGGWKTQYF.

The genes are TRBV19 and TRBJ1-5, with D tentatively TRBD1 (5 bases). The CDR3 covers 15 residues. Trimming cost V 0 bases and J 5 bases, with 11 bases left between them. CDR1 is LNHDA, CDR2 SQIVND, per germline (reference sequence). The CDR3 loop reads CASSIDLWGDQPQHF. CDR3 in DNA: TGTGCCAGTAGTATAGATCTATGGGGCGATCAGCCCCAGCATTTT.

There are a few counts of this clonotype. The chain uses TRBV9 and TRBJ2-2; 7 nucleotides align to TRBD1. After removal of 3 bases from V and 3 bases from J, the junction contained 14 bases not matched to a gene. The CDR3 is made up of 18 amino acids. From germline, CDR1 is SGDLS and CDR2 YYNGEE. The CDR3 bases are TGTGCCAGCAGCGCCCGACGAGGGGGCCAGTCCGACACCGGGGAGCTGTTTTTT. It yields the protein CASSARRGGQSDTGELFF.

The rearrangement links TRBV28 to TRBJ1-2; D is ambiguous. The V gene's germline CDR1 is MDHEN and CDR2 SYDVKM. V gave up 5 bases and J gave up 8 bases, with 12 bases separating them. The CDR3 covers 12 residues. CDR3 nucleotide sequence: TGTGCCAGCAGTAGCGAGAGGTTCGGCTACACCTTC. Translating it yields CASSSERFGYTF.

J is TRBJ1-4 and V is TRBV2, with 8 bases identical to TRBD1. Germline loops: CDR1 SNHLY, CDR2 FYNNEI. The CDR3 has 15 residues. V shed 6 bases, J shed 0 bases, and the junction held 3 bases outside the gene matches. CDR3 sequence (DNA): TGTGCCAGCAGGATACAGGGGGCAACTAATGAAAAACTGTTTTTT. It is translated as CASRIQGATNEKLFF.

In its sample, this clonotype was seen many times. This chain joins TRBV14 and TRBJ2-1; D gene uncertain. Germline V gives CDR1 SGHDN, CDR2 FVKESK. V was shortened by 3 bases and J by 2 bases, with 8 bases between the two germline ends. The CDR3 extends over 14 amino acids. DNA for the CDR3: TGTGCCAGCAGCCACCGGAAGGCCTACAATGAGCAGTTCTTC. Residues: CASSHRKAYNEQFF.

In its sample, this clonotype was seen a few times. The V gene is TRBV7-9, the J gene TRBJ2-6; D may be TRBD1 (5 bases). This CDR3 has 15 residues. Germline-derived CDR1 and CDR2 are SEHNR and FQNEAQ (reference sequence). Trimming shortened V by 4 bases and J by 0 bases, and 7 bases separated the two germline ends. CDR3 region: CASSWGSSGANVLTF. The CDR3 DNA follows: TGTGCCAGCAGCTGGGGCAGCTCTGGGGCCAACGTCCTGACTTTC.

This clonotype was seen many times. The chain uses TRBV2 and TRBJ2-7; no clear D. V shed 6 bases and J shed 6 bases, with 15 bases lying between them. The CDR3 is 13 residues long. CDR1 SNHLY and CDR2 FYNNEI come from the germline V gene. CDR3 loop: CASRSDPGVEQYF. The CDR3 region has the DNA TGTGCCAGCAGGTCGGACCCTGGGGTCGAGCAGTACTTC. Full variable domain (missing parts from reference TRBV2 and TRBJ2-7): EPEVTQTPSHQVTQMGQEVILRCVPISNHLYFYWYRQILGQKVEFLVSFYNNEISEKSEIFDDQFSVERPDGSNFTLKIRSTKLEDSAMYFCASRSDPGVEQYFGPGTRLTVT.

In this sample, this clonotype turned up many times. This chain links TRBV10-3 with TRBJ2-1; weak D call: TRBD1 (6 bases). This CDR3 has 18 residues. Germline V gene sequence: CDR1 ENHRY, CDR2 SYGVKD. The ends were cut back, 0 bases at V and 2 bases at J, with 17 bases in the middle. CDR3 DNA sequence: TGTGCCATCAGTGAGTCAGGTGGGGGCCAGGGAGCCTACAATGAGCAGTTCTTC. It codes for CAISESGGGQGAYNEQFF.

Many counts were recorded for this clonotype. The chain is built from TRBV28 and TRBJ2-1; D possibly corresponds to TRBD2 (5 bases). The germline CDR1 and CDR2 sequences are MDHEN and SYDVKM. Trimming took off 5 bases at V and 0 bases at J, with 11 bases between the two ends. This CDR3 has 15 residues. The CDR3 sequence is CASSHDYSSYNEQFF. DNA of the CDR3: TGTGCCAGCAGTCACGACTACAGCTCCTACAATGAGCAGTTCTTC.

This clonotype was found many times. V gene TRBV6-1 combines with J gene TRBJ2-7, with D possibly TRBD1 on 6 matching bases. Per germline, CDR1 MNHNS and CDR2 SASEGT. This CDR3 is built from 12 residues. Trimming shortened V by 6 bases and J by 3 bases, and 9 bases separated the two germline ends. CDR3 sequence reads: CASSHRDYEQYF. In DNA, the CDR3 is TGTGCCAGCAGCCACAGGGACTACGAGCAGTACTTC.